These 14 T cell receptor beta chains share one sample of origin, sequenced in a study of shared clonotypes between healthy human individuals. Terminally differentiated effector memory CD45RA+ cells were excluded from the naive CD8 cells, which were CD45RO-negative and positively selected for CCR7. Some clones are missing from TCRdb's copy, which holds only in-frame ones; the method was immunoSEQ multiplex PCR. The table lists 550,000 to 750,000 clones, just under 97% of them singletons. Specimen: naive CD8+ T cells sorted from blood. These receptors all stem from a woman aged 30 to 39 in good health.

The chain recombines TRBV2 with TRBJ2-1, with 9 bases aligning to TRBD2. Per the germline V gene, CDR1 is SNHLY and CDR2 is FYNNEI. The length of the CDR3 is 14 residues. The junction had 3 bases not matched to a gene; V was cut back by 4 bases and J by 5 bases. This CDR3 is CASSVAGGHNEQFF. In DNA, the CDR3 is TGTGCCAGCAGTGTTGCGGGAGGGCACAATGAGCAGTTCTTC.

This chain uses TRBV19 with TRBJ2-7; 8 nucleotides align to TRBD2. Trimming took 11 bases from V and 4 from J; bases not matched to a gene: 4. Looked up from germline, CDR1 is LNHDA and CDR2 is SQIVND (reference sequence). This CDR3 is 11 amino acids long. The CDR3 protein is CAAGGPYEQYF. The CDR3 DNA is TGTGCCGCGGGGGGTCCGTACGAGCAGTACTTC.

DNA for the CDR3: TGTGCCAGCAGCCCCTCGATGGGCGGGGGACAGCCCCAGCATTTT. Translated: CASSPSMGGGQPQHF. V and J are TRBV27 and TRBJ1-5, with D maybe TRBD1 (5 bases). CDR1 is MNHEY, CDR2 SMNVEV, per germline (reference sequence). The CDR3 has 15 amino acids. V was cut by 6 bases and J by 7 bases, with 19 bases left in between.

The chain recombines TRBV5-5 with TRBJ2-7, with D tentatively TRBD2 (6 bases). V was clipped by 0 bases and J by 6 bases, with 16 bases between them. The CDR3 covers 15 residues. Germline CDR1 reads SGHKS; CDR2 reads YYEKEE (reference sequence). The CDR3 nucleotides are TGTGCCAGCAGCTTGGCTGGACTAATCTACGGCGAGCAGTACTTC. Translation: CASSLAGLIYGEQYF.

This chain links TRBV27 with TRBJ1-2; D is undetermined. The CDR3 contains 14 residues. The ends were cut back, 3 bases at V and 0 bases at J, with 8 bases in the middle. CDR1 is MNHEY and CDR2 is SMNVEV in the germline V gene (reference sequence). The CDR3 spells CASSFIGTNYGYTF. In nucleotides, the CDR3 is TGTGCCAGCAGTTTTATCGGGACTAACTATGGCTACACCTTC.

The CDR3 DNA sequence: TGCAGCGCCGAATACCGGACAGGGACCACTGAAGCTTTCTTT. Translating it yields CSAEYRTGTTEAFF. The V gene is TRBV29-1, the J gene TRBJ1-1; 8 bases are a match to TRBD1. The CDR3 totals 14 residues. V lost 7 bases, J lost 4 bases, and 11 bases stayed unmatched. The germline CDR1 and CDR2 sequences are SQVTM and ANQGSEA.

This clone was seen a single time. The chain recombines TRBV27 with TRBJ2-1; 9 bases agree with TRBD1. V was pared by 4 bases and J by 6 bases, with 7 bases of the junction left unmatched. The CDR3 covers 15 residues. Germline V gives CDR1 MNHEY, CDR2 SMNVEV (reference sequence). The CDR3 DNA reads as TGTGCCAGCAGTTGGCGTCGGACAGGGGCCAATGAGCAGTTCTTC. Amino acid sequence: CASSWRRTGANEQFF.

The count of this clone is one. V usage is TRBV2 and J usage is TRBJ1-1, with D perhaps matching TRBD1 (6 bases). Trimming removed 6 bases at V and 5 bases at J, with 10 bases between. Germline V gene data show CDR1 as SNHLY and CDR2 as FYNNEI. CDR3 length: 12 residues. In DNA form, the CDR3 reads TGTGCCAGCAGGACGCAGGGGACTGAAGCTTTCTTT. This encodes CASRTQGTEAFF.

The sample holds one count of this clone. The chain has TRBV4-1 and TRBJ2-7, with TRBD1 matching over 9 bases. The junction had 5 bases not matched to a gene; V was cut back by 0 bases and J by 5 bases. Germline CDR1 is MGHRA and CDR2 is YSYEKL. CDR3 length: 15 amino acids. The CDR3, as DNA: TGCGCCAGCAGCCAAGATTCCACAGGGGGCGACGAGCAGTACTTC. Protein: CASSQDSTGGDEQYF.

This chain joins TRBV6-4 and TRBJ2-5; the match to TRBD1 covers 10 bases. Germline-derived CDR1 and CDR2 are MRHNA and SNTAGT. The CDR3 spans 16 residues. The trim removed 4 bases at V and 5 bases at J, leaving 10 bases unmatched. The DNA of the CDR3 is TGTGCCAGCAGTGTCCGCCGACAGGGGGCTGCGGAGACCCAGTACTTC. Amino acids: CASSVRRQGAAETQYF.

This sequence joins TRBV6-6 and TRBJ1-1, with TRBD1 identical over 8 bases. This CDR3 comprises 13 residues. The germline CDR1 and CDR2 sequences are MNHNY and SVGAGI (reference sequence). V was pared by 10 bases and J by 4 bases, with 8 bases of the junction left unmatched. CDR3 bases: TGTGCCACATCGACAGGGGCCTCCACTGAAGCTTTCTTT. This translates into CATSTGASTEAFF.

This chain uses TRBV28 with TRBJ2-5; weak D call: TRBD2 (6 bases). There are 16 residues in the CDR3. CDR1 and CDR2 (germline): MDHEN, SYDVKM. Trimming cost V 2 bases and J 0 bases, with 13 bases left between them. The chain's CDR3 is CASSLGISGYQETQYF. The CDR3 coding sequence is TGTGCCAGCAGTTTAGGAATTAGCGGATACCAAGAGACCCAGTACTTC.

The chain links TRBV2 to TRBJ1-5, with 10 bases aligning to TRBD1. The germline V gene has CDR1 SNHLY and CDR2 FYNNEI. The CDR3 loop spans 16 amino acids. The V gene end was trimmed by 5 bases and the J gene end by 0 bases; junction bases not matched to a gene: 4. The CDR3 is CASSLGTGDSNQPQHF. The CDR3 nucleotides read TGTGCCAGCAGTCTCGGGACAGGGGATAGCAATCAGCCCCAGCATTTT.

V and J are TRBV9 and TRBJ1-3; no reliable D call. CDR1 and CDR2 (germline): SGDLS, YYNGEE. V dropped 3 bases and J dropped 4 bases, with 8 bases sitting between them. The CDR3 extends over 13 amino acids. CDR3 sequence: CASSDGSGNTIYF. The CDR3 DNA reads as TGTGCCAGCAGCGACGGATCCGGAAACACCATATATTTT.